One sample yielded the 21 T cell receptor beta chains listed below, sequenced in a study of blood T cell repertoires in COVID-19. Generated by immunoSEQ multiplex PCR, the TCRdb table keeps only in-frame clones and is missing some. The sample holds tens of thousands of clones; roughly 85% are singletons and the top ten take 4.5% to 5.5%. Sequenced: peripheral blood. All receptors come from an elderly man with acute or convalescent COVID-19.

This clone was seen more than once but under ten times. In the same sample, other DNA sequences code for this CDR3. This chain links TRBV7-2 with TRBJ1-5; no clear D gene. Germline CDR1 SGHTA, CDR2 FQGNSA. The CDR3 is made up of 13 amino acids. V lost 4 bases to trimming and J lost 4 bases, with 8 bases between them. The DNA of the CDR3 is TGTGCCAGCAGCTCCGACGGGAATCAGCCCCAGCATTTT. Translated, it gives CASSSDGNQPQHF. The full variable domain, its missing parts supplied by reference TRBV7-2 and TRBJ1-5, is GAGVSQSPSNKVTEKGKDVELRCDPISGHTALYWYRQSLGQGLEFLIYFQGNSAPDKSGLPSDRFSAERTGGSVSTLTIQRTQQEDSAVYLCASSSDGNQPQHFGDGTRLSIL.

This chain connects TRBV2 to TRBJ2-2; TRBD2 aligns across 7 bases. This CDR3 is 16 amino acids long. Germline CDR1 SNHLY, CDR2 FYNNEI. V was clipped by 4 bases and J by 2 bases; unmatched bases: 7. The DNA for the CDR3 is TGTGCCAGCAGTGTGGAGGGAGGGACTAACACCGGGGAGCTGTTTTTT. Protein: CASSVEGGTNTGELFF.

This chain connects TRBV6-1 to TRBJ1-2, with 8 bases that match TRBD1. The CDR3 is made up of 15 amino acids. The V and J ends lost 2 bases and 2 bases, in that order; junction bases with no gene match: 4. Germline loops: CDR1 MNHNS, CDR2 SASEGT. CDR3 DNA: TGTGCCAGCAGTGAATACAGACAGGGGAACTATGGCTACACCTTC. Its protein product is CASSEYRQGNYGYTF.

The chain combines TRBV7-2 with TRBJ2-1, with 10 bases fitting TRBD1. Germline CDR1 reads SGHTA; CDR2 reads FQGNSA. The CDR3 consists of 17 residues. V shed 2 bases and J 10 bases; nucleotides not matched to a gene: 14. DNA of the CDR3: TGTGCCAGCAGCTTACGCGGCGGGACAGGGGCGTTCGGCGAGCAGTTCTTC. Encoded protein: CASSLRGGTGAFGEQFF.

This chain joins TRBV28 and TRBJ1-1; 7 bases align to TRBD1. CDR1 MDHEN and CDR2 SYDVKM come from the germline V gene. This CDR3 has 15 amino acids. Trimming took 6 bases from V and 1 from J; bases not matched to a gene: 8. CDR3 loop: CASRAPGQPNTEAFF. The CDR3 nucleotides read TGTGCCAGCAGGGCTCCGGGACAGCCGAACACTGAAGCTTTCTTT.

The chain combines TRBV5-6 with TRBJ2-1; 9 positions agree with TRBD1. This CDR3 has 16 amino acids. Germline CDR1 reads SGHDT; CDR2 reads YYEEEE. Trimming took 6 bases from V and 6 from J; bases not matched to a gene: 13. The CDR3 coding sequence is TGTGCCAGCACCAAGACAGGGGGGACTTCAGGCAATGAGCAGTTCTTC. This translates into CASTKTGGTSGNEQFF. The full variable domain, rest sourced from reference TRBV5-6 and TRBJ2-1, is DAGVTQSPTHLIKTRGQQVTLRCSPKSGHDTVSWYQQALGQGPQFIFQYYEEEERQRGNFPDRFSGHQFPNYSSELNVNALLLGDSALYLCASTKTGGTSGNEQFFGPGTRLTVL.

The chain recombines TRBV28 with TRBJ1-5; TRBD1 matches 10 bases. V lost 7 bases and J lost 4; bases outside the gene matches: 7. Germline-derived CDR1 and CDR2 are MDHEN and SYDVKM. CDR3 length equals 15 residues. CDR3 in amino acids: CASNRPGQGNQPQHF. In DNA form, the CDR3 reads TGTGCCAGCAACCGCCCGGGACAGGGGAATCAGCCCCAGCATTTT.

This chain uses TRBV6-2 or TRBV6-3 with TRBJ1-2, with D unclear. V was shortened by 5 bases and J by 4 bases, with 5 bases between the two germline ends. Per germline, CDR1 MNHEY and CDR2 SVGEGT. CDR3 length: 11 amino acids. The chain's CDR3 is CASSPLYGYTF. CDR3 DNA sequence: TGTGCCAGCAGTCCCCTCTATGGCTACACCTTC.

The CDR3 DNA sequence: TGTGCCTGGAGTGTGGTCCTCCCCGAGGGAGAGCAGTACTTC. The encoded protein is CAWSVVLPEGEQYF. V usage is TRBV30 and J usage is TRBJ2-7; D is possibly TRBD2 (5 bases). Trimming shortened V by 0 bases and J by 7 bases, and 16 bases separated the two germline ends. Germline CDR1 reads GTSNPN; CDR2 reads SVGIG (reference sequence). The CDR3 covers 14 residues.

The chain combines TRBV29-1 with TRBJ2-7; 11 bases match TRBD1. CDR1 and CDR2 from the germline V gene are SQVTM and ANQGSEA. This CDR3 has 12 residues. Trimming at V came to 6 bases and at J to 3 bases, leaving 1 base not matched to a gene. DNA for the CDR3: TGCAGCGTAGGGACAGGGGGCTACGAGCAGTACTTC. Translation: CSVGTGGYEQYF.

This sequence joins TRBV5-6 and TRBJ1-1, with a weak D call TRBD1 (5 bases). Germline assignment: CDR1 SGHDT and CDR2 YYEEEE. Trimming shortened V by 0 bases and J by 0 bases, and 9 bases separated the two germline ends. This CDR3 is 15 amino acids long. The CDR3 bases are TGTGCCAGCAGCTTGGATGGCAGGGTGAACACTGAAGCTTTCTTT. It specifies CASSLDGRVNTEAFF.

The rearrangement uses TRBV28 and TRBJ2-1, with TRBD2 as a possible D gene (6 bases). The CDR3 contains 14 residues. From germline, CDR1 is MDHEN and CDR2 SYDVKM. With 3 bases removed from V and 8 bases from J, the gap between germline ends came to 14 bases. The CDR3 coding sequence is TGTGCCAGCAGTTTTGGAGGGGCCAGGGATGAGCAGTTCTTC. It translates to CASSFGGARDEQFF.

V usage is TRBV30 and J usage is TRBJ2-7, with 9 bases identical to TRBD1. The CDR3 runs to 14 residues. Looked up from germline, CDR1 is GTSNPN and CDR2 is SVGIG (reference sequence). Unmatched junction bases numbered 3, after V lost 2 bases and J lost 1 base. CDR3 coding DNA: TGTGCCTGGAGTACCGGGACAGGGTCCTACGAGCAGTACTTC. This translates into CAWSTGTGSYEQYF.

The chain recombines TRBV7-8 with TRBJ2-6; 7 positions agree with TRBD2. V lost 0 bases to trimming and J lost 0 bases; unmatched junction nucleotides: 5. CDR3 length equals 18 residues. Germline CDR1 and CDR2: SGHVS and FQNEAQ. The CDR3 bases are TGTGCCAGCAGCTTAGCTCCGGGGGGTAGCTCTGGGGCCAACGTCCTGACTTTC. This codes for CASSLAPGGSSGANVLTF.

J is TRBJ1-2 and V is TRBV28, with a weak D call TRBD1 (6 bases). The CDR3 runs 17 residues. The V end was cut by 5 bases, the J end by 3 bases, with 22 bases between. Germline V lookup: CDR1 MDHEN, CDR2 SYDVKM. The CDR3 is CASSPSTFIGTYYGYTF. The CDR3 DNA reads as TGTGCCAGCAGTCCCTCAACTTTCATCGGGACATACTATGGCTACACCTTC.

V is TRBV12-2 and J is TRBJ2-5; the table gives TRBD2 as D, unverified against the DNA. TRBV12-2 is assigned pseudogene status. The CDR3 totals 17 residues. The CDR3 DNA follows: TGTGCAAGTCGCTTAGTAGTCAGGACTAGCCAACAAGAGACCCAGTACTTC. Translating gives CASRLVVRTSQQETQYF.

The gene calls are TRBV19 and TRBJ2-5; TRBD2 agrees at 7 bases. V dropped 6 bases and J dropped 2; count of bases not matched to a gene: 3. CDR3 length: 13 residues. The V gene's germline CDR1 is LNHDA and CDR2 SQIVND (reference sequence). The CDR3 DNA reads TGTGCCAGTAGCCTGCGGGAGCAAGAGACCCAGTACTTC. Protein product: CASSLREQETQYF.

The chain links TRBV10-3 to TRBJ2-3; possible D gene TRBD1, 5 bases. V was shortened by 0 bases and J by 1 base, with 5 bases between the two germline ends. The germline gives CDR1 ENHRY, CDR2 SYGVKD. This CDR3 is 14 amino acids long. The CDR3 here is CAISESTGTDTQYF. The CDR3 DNA reads as TGTGCCATCAGTGAGTCGACAGGCACAGATACGCAGTATTTT.

The chain recombines TRBV5-4 with TRBJ1-3; D remains ambiguous. Germline V gene data show CDR1 as SGHNT and CDR2 as YYREEE (reference sequence). The CDR3 totals 14 residues. Trimming left V 6 bases short and J 4 bases short, with 14 bases between. CDR3 nucleotide sequence: TGTGCCAGCACCCGCAGCGGTACAGGAAACACCATATATTTT. Translated, it gives CASTRSGTGNTIYF. Filled out from reference TRBV5-4 and TRBJ1-3, the complete variable domain reads ETGVTQSPTHLIKTRGQQVTLRCSSQSGHNTVSWYQQALGQGPQFIFQYYREEENGRGNFPPRFSGLQFPNYSSELNVNALELDDSALYLCASTRSGTGNTIYFGEGSWLTVV.

The chain carries TRBV28 and TRBJ1-2; D possibly corresponds to TRBD1 (5 bases). Germline-derived CDR1 and CDR2 are MDHEN and SYDVKM. The CDR3 is made up of 16 amino acids. Deletions cut 3 bases from V and 4 bases from J, with 18 bases between. Here the CDR3 reads CASSLGGSGDRYGYTF. Here the CDR3 DNA reads TGTGCCAGCAGTTTGGGGGGGTCTGGGGACCGCTATGGCTACACCTTC.

The rearrangement links TRBV29-1 to TRBJ1-2; 11 bases fit TRBD1. CDR3 length equals 15 residues. V was clipped by 6 bases and J by 7 bases; unmatched bases: 13. The germline CDR1 and CDR2 sequences are SQVTM and ANQGSEA. The CDR3 reads CSVATGTGGLGGYTF. CDR3 bases: TGCAGCGTGGCCACCGGGACAGGGGGGCTAGGTGGCTACACCTTC.